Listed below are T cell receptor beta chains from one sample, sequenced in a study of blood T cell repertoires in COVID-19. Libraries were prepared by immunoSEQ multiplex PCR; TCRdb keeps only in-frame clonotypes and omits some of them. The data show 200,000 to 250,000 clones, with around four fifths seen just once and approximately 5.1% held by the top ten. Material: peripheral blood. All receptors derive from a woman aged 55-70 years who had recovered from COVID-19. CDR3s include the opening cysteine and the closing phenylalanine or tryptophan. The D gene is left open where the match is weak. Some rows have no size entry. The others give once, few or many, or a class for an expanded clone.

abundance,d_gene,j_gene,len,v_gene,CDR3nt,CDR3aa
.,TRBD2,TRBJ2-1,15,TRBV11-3,TGTGCCAGCAGCTTGCTAGCGGGACCCTACAATGAGCAGTTCTTC,CASSLLAGPYNEQFF
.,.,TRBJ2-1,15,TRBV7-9,TGTGCCAGCAGCGAGACTCAGACTTGGCTTGATGAGCAGTTCTTC,CASSETQTWLDEQFF
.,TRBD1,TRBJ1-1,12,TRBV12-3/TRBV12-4,TGTGCCAGCAGTCCCAGGGGGGAGAAAGCTTTCTTT,CASSPRGEKAFF
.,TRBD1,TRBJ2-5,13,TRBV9,TGTGCCAGCAGCGTCAGGGGGCAAGAGACCCAGTACTTC,CASSVRGQETQYF
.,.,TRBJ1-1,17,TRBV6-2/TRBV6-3,TGTGCCAGCAGTTACGTCGGGCCAAAAGGGGGGAACACTGAAGCTTTCTTT,CASSYVGPKGGNTEAFF
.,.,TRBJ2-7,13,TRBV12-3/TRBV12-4,TGTGCCAGCAGTTTAGGGCAGACCTACGAGCAGTACTTC,CASSLGQTYEQYF
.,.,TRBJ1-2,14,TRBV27,TGTGCCAGCAGTTTGGTCAGCGAAGGCTATGGCTACACCTTC,CASSLVSEGYGYTF
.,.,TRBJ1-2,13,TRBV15,TGTGCCACCAGCCGTGACAGAAACTATGGCTACACCTTC,CATSRDRNYGYTF
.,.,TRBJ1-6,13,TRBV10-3,TGTGCCATCAAGCAGGGTCCGGATTCACCCCTCCACTTT,CAIKQGPDSPLHF
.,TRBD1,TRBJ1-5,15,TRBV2,TGTGCCAGCAGTCAGCCGGGACAGATCAATCAGCCCCAGCATTTT,CASSQPGQINQPQHF
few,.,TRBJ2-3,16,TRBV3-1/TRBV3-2,TGTGCCAGCAGTAAGGGGGGGGCCCCTCTCACAGATACGCAGTATTTT,CASSKGGAPLTDTQYF
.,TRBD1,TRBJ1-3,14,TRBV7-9,TGTGCCAGCAGCTCAGACAGGGTTGGAAACACCATATATTTT,CASSSDRVGNTIYF
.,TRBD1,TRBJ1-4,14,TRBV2,TGTGCCAGCAGGACCGGGACAGGGGCTGAAAAACTGTTTTTT,CASRTGTGAEKLFF
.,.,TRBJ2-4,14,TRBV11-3,TGTGCCAGCAGCTTAGACCTAGCCAAAAACATTCAGTACTTC,CASSLDLAKNIQYF
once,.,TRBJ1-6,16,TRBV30,TGTGCCTGGAGTGTACTAGGGCGGACGGGGAATTCACCCCTCCACTTT,CAWSVLGRTGNSPLHF
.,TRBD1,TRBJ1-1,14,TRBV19,TGTGCCAGTAGTAGGACAGGGGTAGGCACTGAAGCTTTCTTT,CASSRTGVGTEAFF
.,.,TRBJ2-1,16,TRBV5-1,TGCGCCAGCAGCTTGGCCGGACAGCATTCCTACAATGAGCAGTTCTTC,CASSLAGQHSYNEQFF
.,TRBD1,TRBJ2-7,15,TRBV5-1,TGCGCCAGCAGATCGGGACAGCCGGGAACCTACGAGCAGTACTTC,CASRSGQPGTYEQYF
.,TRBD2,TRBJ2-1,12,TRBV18,TGTGCCAGCTCACCAGGGAGGGATGAGCAGTTCTTC,CASSPGRDEQFF
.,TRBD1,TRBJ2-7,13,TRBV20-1,TGCAGTGCTAGTCCTGAGACAGGGTGGGAGCAGTACTTC,CSASPETGWEQYF
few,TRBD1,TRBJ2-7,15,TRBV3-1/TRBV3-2,TGTGCCAGCAGCAATTGGACAGGGGTCCCCTACGAGCAGTACTTC,CASSNWTGVPYEQYF
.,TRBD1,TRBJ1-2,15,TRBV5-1,TGCGCCAGCAGCTCTAGACAGGGGGGTAACTATGGCTACACCTTC,CASSSRQGGNYGYTF
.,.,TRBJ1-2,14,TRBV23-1,TGCGCCAGCAGTCAAGTACAGGGATACTATGGCTACACCTTC,CASSQVQGYYGYTF
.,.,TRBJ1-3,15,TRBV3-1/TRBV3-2,TGTGCCAGCAGCCAAGATCAATCCTCTGGAAACACCATATATTTT,CASSQDQSSGNTIYF
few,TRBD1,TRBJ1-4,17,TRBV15,TGTGCCACCAGCAGAGATCTTCCGGACAGGGAAAATGAAAAACTGTTTTTT,CATSRDLPDRENEKLFF
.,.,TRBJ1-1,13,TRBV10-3,TGTGCCATTACCGGGACACCGAACACTGAAGCTTTCTTT,CAITGTPNTEAFF
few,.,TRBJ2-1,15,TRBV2,TGTGCCAGCAGGGCAGGGCCCAGCTCCTACAATGAGCAGTTCTTC,CASRAGPSSYNEQFF
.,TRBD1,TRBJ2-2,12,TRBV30,TGTGCCTGGGACAGGGACACCGGGGAGCTGTTTTTT,CAWDRDTGELFF
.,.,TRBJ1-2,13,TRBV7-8,TGTGCCAGCAGCTCAGACAATAACTATGGCTACACCTTC,CASSSDNNYGYTF
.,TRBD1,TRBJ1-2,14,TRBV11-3,TGTGCCAGCAGCTTGGGACAGGGAGTCTATGGCTACACCTTC,CASSLGQGVYGYTF
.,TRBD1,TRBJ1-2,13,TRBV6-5,TGTGCCAGCAGGACCGGACAGGCTTATGGCTACACCTTC,CASRTGQAYGYTF
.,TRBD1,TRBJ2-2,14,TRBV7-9,TGTGCCAGCAGCCCAGGGACAGGGGACAGGGAGCTGTTTTTT,CASSPGTGDRELFF
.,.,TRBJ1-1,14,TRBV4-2,TGTGCCAGCAGCCAAGATGGGCAGCTCACTGAAGCTTTCTTT,CASSQDGQLTEAFF
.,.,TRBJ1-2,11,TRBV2,TGTGCCAGCAGTTACAGTTCTGGCTACACCTTC,CASSYSSGYTF
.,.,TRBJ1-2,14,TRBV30,TGTGCCTGGAGTAGGCGGGGCCGGTTTTATGGCTACACCTTC,CAWSRRGRFYGYTF
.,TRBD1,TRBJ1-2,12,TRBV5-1,TGCGCCAGCAGCGAGGGGGCCTATGGCTACACCTTC,CASSEGAYGYTF
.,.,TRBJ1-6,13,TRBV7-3,TGTGCCAGCAGCTTAAATCAGGGGAACCCCCTCCACTTT,CASSLNQGNPLHF
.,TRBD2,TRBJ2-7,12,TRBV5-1,TGCGCCAGCAGCTACGCGGGGGGCGAGCAGTACTTC,CASSYAGGEQYF
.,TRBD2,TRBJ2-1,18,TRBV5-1,TGCGCCAGCAGCTTGGCGGGGGGACTAGCGGGCCAAAGGGATGAGCAGTTCTTC,CASSLAGGLAGQRDEQFF
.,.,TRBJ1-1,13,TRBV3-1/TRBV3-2,TGTGCCAGCAGCCAAGTGTCAGGGACTGAAGCTTTCTTT,CASSQVSGTEAFF
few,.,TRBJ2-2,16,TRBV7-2,TGTGCCAGCAGCCCCTACGGCAGCGCGAACACCGGGGAGCTGTTTTTT,CASSPYGSANTGELFF
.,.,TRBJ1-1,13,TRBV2,TGTGCCAGCACCGACAGACTGAACACTGAAGCTTTCTTT,CASTDRLNTEAFF
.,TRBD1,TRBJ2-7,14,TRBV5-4,TGTGCCAGCAGCTTAGGGGACAGTTCCTACGAGCAGTACTTC,CASSLGDSSYEQYF
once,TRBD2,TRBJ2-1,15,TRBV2,TGTGCCAGCAGTGCCGGGACTAGCGGGGTCAATGAGCAGTTCTTC,CASSAGTSGVNEQFF
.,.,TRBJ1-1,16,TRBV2,TGTGCCAGCAGTGTTGGCCCTCCTAGGATGAACACTGAAGCTTTCTTT,CASSVGPPRMNTEAFF